Presented here are 22 T cell receptor beta chains from one specimen sequenced in a study of technical replicates of blood from four donors. Measured with immunoSEQ multiplex PCR; TCRdb has only the in-frame clones, and not every one. The data show tens of thousands of clones, over 85% seen once. Material: T cells isolated from PBMCs. The receptors originated from a human donor in good health.

V usage is TRBV28 and J usage is TRBJ2-7; 7 positions match TRBD1. Per the germline V gene, CDR1 is MDHEN and CDR2 is SYDVKM. Losses at the gene ends were 4 bases for V and 4 bases for J; bases not matched to a gene: 13. The CDR3 spans 16 residues. The CDR3 coding sequence is TGTGCCAGCAGTTCATTAGTGGGCAGGGGGAAATACGAGCAGTACTTC. Translated: CASSSLVGRGKYEQYF.

This clone occurred once. This chain uses TRBV28 with TRBJ1-1; D gene uncertain. With 8 bases removed from V and 7 bases from J, the gap between germline ends came to 17 bases. This CDR3 is 13 amino acids long. The germline V gene encodes CDR1 MDHEN and CDR2 SYDVKM. CDR3 DNA sequence: TGTGCCAGCGGCCCAGGCGCCTTGCTTGAAGCTTTCTTT. Amino acids: CASGPGALLEAFF.

This clone appeared once. V and J are TRBV1 and TRBJ2-7; the D call TRBD2 from the table was never checked on the DNA. TRBV1 has pseudogene status. CDR3 length: 19 amino acids. The CDR3 reads CTSSRTGTSAKRVSYEQYF. The CDR3 DNA follows: TGCACCAGCAGCCGCACCGGGACTAGCGCCAAGAGGGTCTCCTACGAGCAGTACTTC.

The chain links TRBV6-1 to TRBJ2-7; the D gene is possibly TRBD1 (6 bases). V lost 7 bases to trimming and J lost 1 base, with 17 bases between them. CDR1 is MNHNS, CDR2 SASEGT, per germline. The CDR3 runs to 15 residues. CDR3 nucleotides: TGTGCCAGCAAGCTTTACCGGGACACTTCCTACGAGCAGTACTTC. Translated, it gives CASKLYRDTSYEQYF.

The chain links TRBV14 to TRBJ1-6, with a possible D match to TRBD1 (6 bases). This CDR3 is 14 amino acids long. Between the trimmed V and J ends, which lost 4 bases and 4 bases, there was a span of 8 bases. Germline V gene data show CDR1 as SGHDN and CDR2 as FVKESK. Written as DNA, the CDR3 is TGTGCCAGCAGCCGAGGACAGTATAATTCACCCCTCCACTTT. This gives the protein CASSRGQYNSPLHF. The variable domain in full, with the rest retrieved from reference TRBV14 and TRBJ1-6, is EAGVTQFPSHSVIEKGQTVTLRCDPISGHDNLYWYRRVMGKEIKFLLHFVKESKQDESGMPNNRFLAERTGGTYSTLKVQPAELEDSGVYFCASSRGQYNSPLHFGNGTRLTVT.

V is TRBV5-1 and J is TRBJ2-1, with D perhaps matching TRBD1 (6 bases). Germline CDR1 SGHRS, CDR2 YFSETQ. V lost 0 bases and J lost 4, with 11 bases in between. The CDR3 loop spans 15 amino acids. In DNA form, the CDR3 reads TGCGCCAGCAGCTTGGGTGGACAGAGGTACAATGAGCAGTTCTTC. Translation: CASSLGGQRYNEQFF.

The chain uses TRBV7-3 and TRBJ1-1; weak D call: TRBD1 (5 bases). This CDR3 has 13 amino acids. Trimming pared 3 bases from V and 1 base from J, leaving 6 bases between. Germline V gene lookup returns CDR1 SGHTA and CDR2 FQGTGA. The DNA for the CDR3 is TGTGCCAGCAGCTTTGGGGCGAACACTGAAGCTTTCTTT. Protein sequence: CASSFGANTEAFF.

The V gene is TRBV10-1, the J gene TRBJ1-1; D remains unclear. The CDR3 runs 13 residues. Per the germline V gene, CDR1 is WNHNN and CDR2 is SYGVQD (reference sequence). V was trimmed by 2 bases and J by 1 base, leaving 5 bases between them. CDR3: CASSELRNTEAFF. CDR3 coding DNA: TGCGCCAGCAGTGAGCTGAGGAACACTGAAGCTTTCTTT.

The V call is TRBV5-1, the J call TRBJ1-2; D is unresolved. The CDR3 loop spans 14 amino acids. Looked up from germline, CDR1 is SGHRS and CDR2 is YFSETQ. The V and J ends lost 0 bases and 8 bases respectively, with 14 bases between them. As DNA, the CDR3 is TGCGCCAGCAGCTTGGGAGGCACGGCGGGGGGCTACACCTTC. This gives the protein CASSLGGTAGGYTF.

This chain uses TRBV15 with TRBJ1-2, with 8 bases aligning to TRBD1. J was trimmed by 3 bases and V by 6 bases; bases with no gene match: 9. Germline loops: CDR1 LNHNV, CDR2 YYDKDF (reference sequence). This CDR3 is 15 amino acids long. The CDR3 loop reads CATSPGQGHYYGYTF. For the CDR3, the DNA is TGTGCCACCAGTCCTGGACAGGGACATTACTATGGCTACACCTTC.

This chain links TRBV25-1 with TRBJ2-7, with a tentative D call TRBD2 (6 bases). Germline values: CDR1 MGHDK, CDR2 SYGVNS. Between the trimmed V and J ends, which lost 8 bases and 4 bases, there was a span of 12 bases. The CDR3 is made up of 12 amino acids. The CDR3 loop reads CASHSGAYEQYF. CDR3 sequence (DNA): TGTGCCAGCCATAGCGGCGCTTACGAGCAGTACTTC.

V and J are TRBV5-1 and TRBJ2-7; a weak D match, TRBD1 (6 bases). V was trimmed by 4 bases and J by 5 bases, leaving 19 bases between them. This CDR3 contains 15 residues. Germline CDR1 is SGHRS and CDR2 is YFSETQ. The CDR3 nucleotides are TGCGCCAGCAGCCCACGAGACAGGTTCCTAGACGAGCAGTACTTC. Amino acids: CASSPRDRFLDEQYF.

The V and J genes are TRBV7-6 and TRBJ2-7, with 7 bases matching TRBD2. Germline V gene sequence: CDR1 SGHVS, CDR2 FNYEAQ. The CDR3 is 15 residues long. After removal of 2 bases from V and 0 bases from J, the junction contained 4 bases not matched to a gene. CDR3 sequence: CASSLYAGDSYEQYF. CDR3 DNA: TGTGCCAGCAGCTTATATGCGGGAGACTCCTACGAGCAGTACTTC.

The V gene is TRBV7-9, the J gene TRBJ1-4; D gene uncertain. This CDR3 contains 15 residues. V lost 4 bases, J lost 8 bases, and 17 bases lay in between. Germline CDR1 SEHNR, CDR2 FQNEAQ (reference sequence). The CDR3 nucleotides are TGTGCCAGCAGCTCCCTGGGGAGGGCGTCAGAAAAACTGTTTTTT. Its protein product is CASSSLGRASEKLFF.

This chain joins TRBV7-2 and TRBJ1-4; 8 bases are a match to TRBD1. The CDR3 has 13 residues. In germline, CDR1 is SGHTA, CDR2 FQGNSA. V dropped 5 bases and J dropped 5; count of bases not matched to a gene: 1. The CDR3 DNA follows: TGTGCCAGCAGCCCAGGGGGCAATGAAAAACTGTTTTTT. Translation: CASSPGGNEKLFF.

The rearrangement uses TRBV5-1 and TRBJ2-1, with D tentatively TRBD1 (6 bases). V lost 5 bases to trimming and J lost 6 bases, with 24 bases between them. The CDR3 contains 17 residues. The V gene's germline CDR1 is SGHRS and CDR2 YFSETQ. CDR3 in DNA: TGCGCCAGCAGATTTAACGCACAACAAACAGGGATCAATGAGCAGTTCTTC. This sequence encodes CASRFNAQQTGINEQFF.

The chain couples TRBV11-2 to TRBJ1-5, with TRBD1 matching 9 bases. The CDR3 is made up of 18 amino acids. Germline CDR1 and CDR2: SGHAT and FQNNGV. The V gene end was trimmed by 1 base and the J gene end by 0 bases; junction bases not matched to a gene: 7. CDR3 bases: TGTGCCAGCAGCTTAGGCGGGACAGGGCCATATAGCAATCAGCCCCAGCATTTT. Translation gives CASSLGGTGPYSNQPQHF.

The chain has TRBV14 and TRBJ1-2; the D is unclear. Deletions cut 0 bases from V and 3 bases from J, with 8 bases between. CDR3 length: 14 residues. CDR1 is SGHDN and CDR2 is FVKESK in the germline V gene. The CDR3 sequence: CASSQDRGHYGYTF. CDR3 DNA sequence: TGTGCCAGCAGCCAAGATCGAGGGCACTATGGCTACACCTTC.

CDR3 sequence: CASSGQGSHTGELFF. CDR3 nucleotide sequence: TGCGCCAGCAGCGGACAGGGAAGTCACACCGGGGAGCTGTTTTTT. The V call is TRBV5-1, the J call TRBJ2-2; 8 positions agree with TRBD1. Germline CDR1 and CDR2: SGHRS and YFSETQ. V trimming: 4 bases; J trimming: 3 bases; junction bases outside the gene matches: 5. This CDR3 has 15 residues.

This chain uses TRBV10-2 with TRBJ2-7, with TRBD2 matching over 11 bases. Germline-derived CDR1 and CDR2 are WSHSY and SAAADI. The CDR3 has 14 amino acids. V shed 7 bases, J shed 3 bases, and the junction held 5 bases outside the gene matches. The DNA for the CDR3 is TGCGCCAGCATGGAGACTAGCGGGGACTACGAGCAGTACTTC. Protein sequence: CASMETSGDYEQYF.

The chain links TRBV4-1 to TRBJ2-7; D uncertain. The V end was cut by 2 bases, the J end by 2 bases, with 10 bases between. CDR1 and CDR2 from the germline V gene are MGHRA and YSYEKL. This CDR3 is built from 14 residues. This CDR3 reads CASSQRVPTYEQYF. DNA for the CDR3: TGCGCCAGCAGCCAAAGAGTTCCAACCTACGAGCAGTACTTC.

The chain employs TRBV2 and TRBJ2-7; a weak D match, TRBD2 (5 bases). The germline gives CDR1 SNHLY, CDR2 FYNNEI. Trimming shortened V by 9 bases and J by 6 bases, and 15 bases separated the two germline ends. The CDR3 spans 12 residues. The DNA for the CDR3 is TGTGCCAGGTCGGGTCTCGGGGTCGAGCAGTACTTC. This encodes CARSGLGVEQYF.